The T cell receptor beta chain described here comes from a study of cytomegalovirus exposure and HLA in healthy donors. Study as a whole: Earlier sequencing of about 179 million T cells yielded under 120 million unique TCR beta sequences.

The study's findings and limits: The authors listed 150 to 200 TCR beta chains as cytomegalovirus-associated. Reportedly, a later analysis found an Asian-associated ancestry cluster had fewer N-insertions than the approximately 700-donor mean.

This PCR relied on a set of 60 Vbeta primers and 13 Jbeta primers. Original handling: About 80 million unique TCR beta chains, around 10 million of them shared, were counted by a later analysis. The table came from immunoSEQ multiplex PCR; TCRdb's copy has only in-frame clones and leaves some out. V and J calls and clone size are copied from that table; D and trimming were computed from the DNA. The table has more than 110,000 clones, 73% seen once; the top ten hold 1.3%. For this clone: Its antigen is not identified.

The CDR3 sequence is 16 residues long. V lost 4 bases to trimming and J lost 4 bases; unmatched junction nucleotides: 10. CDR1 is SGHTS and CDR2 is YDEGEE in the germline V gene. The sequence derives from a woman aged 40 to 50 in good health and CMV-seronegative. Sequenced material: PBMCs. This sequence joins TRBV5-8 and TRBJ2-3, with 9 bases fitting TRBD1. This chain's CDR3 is CASSPLLGQGSDTQYF. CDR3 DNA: TGTGCCAGCAGCCCATTACTAGGACAGGGGTCAGATACGCAGTATTTT.